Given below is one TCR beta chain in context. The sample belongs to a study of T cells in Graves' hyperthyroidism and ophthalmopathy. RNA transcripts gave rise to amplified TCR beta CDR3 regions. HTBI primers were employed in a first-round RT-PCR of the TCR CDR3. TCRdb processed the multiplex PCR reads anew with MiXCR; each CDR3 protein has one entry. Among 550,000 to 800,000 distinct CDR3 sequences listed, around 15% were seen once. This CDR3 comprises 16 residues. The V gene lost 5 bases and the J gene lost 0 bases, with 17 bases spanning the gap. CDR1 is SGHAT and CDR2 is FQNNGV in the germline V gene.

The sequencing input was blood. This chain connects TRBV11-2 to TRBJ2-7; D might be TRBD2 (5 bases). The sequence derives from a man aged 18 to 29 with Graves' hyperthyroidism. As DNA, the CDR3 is TGTGCCAGCAGCCGAACTAGTCCATACCCCTCCTACGAGCAGTACTTC. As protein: CASSRTSPYPSYEQYF.